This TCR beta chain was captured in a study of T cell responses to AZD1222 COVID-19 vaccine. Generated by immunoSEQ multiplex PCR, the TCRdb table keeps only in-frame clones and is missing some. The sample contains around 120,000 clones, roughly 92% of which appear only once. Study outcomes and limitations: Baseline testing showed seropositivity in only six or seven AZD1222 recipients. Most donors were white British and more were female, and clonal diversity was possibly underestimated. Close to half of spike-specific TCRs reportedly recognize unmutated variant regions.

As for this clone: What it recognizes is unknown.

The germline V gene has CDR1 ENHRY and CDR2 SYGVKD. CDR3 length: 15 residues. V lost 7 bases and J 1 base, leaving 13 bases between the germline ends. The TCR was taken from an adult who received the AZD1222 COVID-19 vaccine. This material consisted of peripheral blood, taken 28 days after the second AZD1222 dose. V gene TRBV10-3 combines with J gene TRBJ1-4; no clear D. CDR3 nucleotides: TGTGCCATCAAAATAGTATTAGGAACTAATGAAAAACTGTTTTTT. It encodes CAIKIVLGTNEKLFF.